One sample yielded the 7 T cell receptor beta chains listed below, sequenced in a study of CD8+CD57+ T cells in acquired aplastic anemia. Sequenced patients had shown CD8+CD57+ cell expansion by flow cytometry. Template material for TCR beta VDJ and CDR3 profiling consisted of genomic DNA. MiXCR was run by TCRdb on the reads, yielding one entry per CDR3 protein. The profile shows approximately 470,000 distinct CDR3 sequences, around 30% of them singletons. The sample taken for sequencing was sorted CD4+, CD8+, or CD8+CD57+ T cells (not recorded which) from PBMCs. Receptor source: a human donor with aplastic anemia.

This clonotype came up a few times. The chain couples TRBV5-1 to TRBJ2-5, with D possibly TRBD2 on 6 matching bases. Germline-derived CDR1 and CDR2 are SGHRS and YFSETQ. V was clipped by 2 bases and J by 4 bases, with 6 bases between them. The CDR3 extends over 12 amino acids. Here the CDR3 DNA reads TGCGCCAGCAGCTTCGGGGGAGAGACCCAGTACTTC. It is translated as CASSFGGETQYF.

This clonotype has at least ten counts. This chain joins TRBV7-9 and TRBJ2-7; 10 bases are shared with TRBD2. The CDR3 has 13 residues. CDR1 is SEHNR and CDR2 is FQNEAQ in the germline V gene (reference sequence). V dropped 5 bases and J dropped 5; count of bases not matched to a gene: 3. CDR3 region: CASSTGTSDEQYF. The DNA for the CDR3 is TGTGCCAGCAGCACCGGGACTAGCGACGAGCAGTACTTC.

This clonotype has ten or more counts. The chain has TRBV29-1 and TRBJ1-6; D is ambiguous. The V gene lost 8 bases and the J gene lost 5 bases, with 19 bases spanning the gap. The CDR3 runs to 15 residues. CDR1 and CDR2 (germline): SQVTM, ANQGSEA. This CDR3 reads CSQLKTGKNNSPLHF. CDR3 in DNA: TGCAGCCAATTAAAGACGGGCAAAAATAATTCACCCCTCCACTTT.

This clonotype was seen once. A much larger clone lies a single base off, so this may be a read error. The chain recombines TRBV19 with TRBJ1-5, with D hard to call. The germline gives CDR1 LNHDA, CDR2 SQIVND (reference sequence). The CDR3 totals 16 residues. This CDR3 is CASSPKDYYSSQPQHF. In DNA form, the CDR3 reads TGTGCCAGTAGCCCGAAGGACTATTATAGCAGTCAGCCCCAGCATTTT.

This clonotype showed up many times. The genes are TRBV11-2 and TRBJ2-7, with D possibly being TRBD1 (5 bases). The germline V gene encodes CDR1 SGHAT and CDR2 FQNNGV. The CDR3 loop spans 15 amino acids. Between the trimmed V and J ends, which lost 6 bases and 6 bases, there was a span of 21 bases. The CDR3 bases are TGTGCCAGCAGAGAGACCGGACAACCATTCCCCGAGCAGTACTTC. Translating it yields CASRETGQPFPEQYF.

This clonotype has only a few counts. The chain uses TRBV30 and TRBJ1-2; D is ambiguous. The germline CDR1 and CDR2 sequences are GTSNPN and SVGIG (reference sequence). V was cut by 3 bases and J by 1 base, with 6 bases left in between. This CDR3 is built from 12 residues. Written as DNA, the CDR3 is TGTGCCTGGAGCCCTATTAACTATGGCTACACCTTC. Translated, it gives CAWSPINYGYTF. The full variable domain, completed using reference TRBV30 and TRBJ1-2, is SQTIHQWPATLVQPVGSPLSLECTVEGTSNPNLYWYRQAAGRGLQLLFYSVGIGQISSEVPQNLSASRPQDRQFILSSKKLLLSDSGFYLCAWSPINYGYTFGSGTRLTVV.

The J gene is TRBJ2-6, the V gene TRBV15; D remains unclear. Germline lookup yields CDR1 LNHNV and CDR2 YYDKDF (reference sequence). The CDR3 is made up of 12 amino acids. Trimming removed 0 bases from V and 16 bases from J, with 10 bases in between. CDR3 sequence: CATSRDSHGLTF. Here the CDR3 DNA reads TGTGCCACCAGCAGAGATTCCCACGGACTGACTTTC. The entire variable domain, with the rest obtained from reference TRBV15 and TRBJ2-6, is as follows: DAMVIQNPRYQVTQFGKPVTLSCSQTLNHNVMYWYQQKSSQAPKLLFHYYDKDFNNEADTPDNFQSRRPNTSFCFLDIRSPGLGDTAMYLCATSRDSHGLTFGAGSRLTVL.